The clone carrying this T cell receptor (beta chain) came up a few times. The data belong to a study of blood T cell repertoires in COVID-19. Study in general: PBMCs, B-cell-depleted T cells, or T cells were the source of the cDNA or gDNA that made up the material.

Original processing methods: Quantification of nucleated cells was approximated via reference gene primer amplification. The repertoire was sequenced with immunoSEQ multiplex PCR; TCRdb's copy has only in-frame clones and lacks some. The DNA gave D and trimming, while V, J and clone size come from that table. The table records 50,000 to 65,000 clones, roughly 87% of them present only once. V was trimmed by 0 bases and J by 1 base, leaving 7 bases between them. This CDR3 has 15 amino acids. Per the germline V gene, CDR1 is LGHNA and CDR2 is YNFKEQ. The sample was peripheral blood. This TCR was recovered from a man between 60 and 75 years old with active COVID-19. This chain links TRBV4-2 with TRBJ1-3, with D uncertain. CDR3 in DNA: TGTGCCAGCAGCCAAGACAGGTTTTCTGGAAACACCATATATTTT. It translates to CASSQDRFSGNTIYF.